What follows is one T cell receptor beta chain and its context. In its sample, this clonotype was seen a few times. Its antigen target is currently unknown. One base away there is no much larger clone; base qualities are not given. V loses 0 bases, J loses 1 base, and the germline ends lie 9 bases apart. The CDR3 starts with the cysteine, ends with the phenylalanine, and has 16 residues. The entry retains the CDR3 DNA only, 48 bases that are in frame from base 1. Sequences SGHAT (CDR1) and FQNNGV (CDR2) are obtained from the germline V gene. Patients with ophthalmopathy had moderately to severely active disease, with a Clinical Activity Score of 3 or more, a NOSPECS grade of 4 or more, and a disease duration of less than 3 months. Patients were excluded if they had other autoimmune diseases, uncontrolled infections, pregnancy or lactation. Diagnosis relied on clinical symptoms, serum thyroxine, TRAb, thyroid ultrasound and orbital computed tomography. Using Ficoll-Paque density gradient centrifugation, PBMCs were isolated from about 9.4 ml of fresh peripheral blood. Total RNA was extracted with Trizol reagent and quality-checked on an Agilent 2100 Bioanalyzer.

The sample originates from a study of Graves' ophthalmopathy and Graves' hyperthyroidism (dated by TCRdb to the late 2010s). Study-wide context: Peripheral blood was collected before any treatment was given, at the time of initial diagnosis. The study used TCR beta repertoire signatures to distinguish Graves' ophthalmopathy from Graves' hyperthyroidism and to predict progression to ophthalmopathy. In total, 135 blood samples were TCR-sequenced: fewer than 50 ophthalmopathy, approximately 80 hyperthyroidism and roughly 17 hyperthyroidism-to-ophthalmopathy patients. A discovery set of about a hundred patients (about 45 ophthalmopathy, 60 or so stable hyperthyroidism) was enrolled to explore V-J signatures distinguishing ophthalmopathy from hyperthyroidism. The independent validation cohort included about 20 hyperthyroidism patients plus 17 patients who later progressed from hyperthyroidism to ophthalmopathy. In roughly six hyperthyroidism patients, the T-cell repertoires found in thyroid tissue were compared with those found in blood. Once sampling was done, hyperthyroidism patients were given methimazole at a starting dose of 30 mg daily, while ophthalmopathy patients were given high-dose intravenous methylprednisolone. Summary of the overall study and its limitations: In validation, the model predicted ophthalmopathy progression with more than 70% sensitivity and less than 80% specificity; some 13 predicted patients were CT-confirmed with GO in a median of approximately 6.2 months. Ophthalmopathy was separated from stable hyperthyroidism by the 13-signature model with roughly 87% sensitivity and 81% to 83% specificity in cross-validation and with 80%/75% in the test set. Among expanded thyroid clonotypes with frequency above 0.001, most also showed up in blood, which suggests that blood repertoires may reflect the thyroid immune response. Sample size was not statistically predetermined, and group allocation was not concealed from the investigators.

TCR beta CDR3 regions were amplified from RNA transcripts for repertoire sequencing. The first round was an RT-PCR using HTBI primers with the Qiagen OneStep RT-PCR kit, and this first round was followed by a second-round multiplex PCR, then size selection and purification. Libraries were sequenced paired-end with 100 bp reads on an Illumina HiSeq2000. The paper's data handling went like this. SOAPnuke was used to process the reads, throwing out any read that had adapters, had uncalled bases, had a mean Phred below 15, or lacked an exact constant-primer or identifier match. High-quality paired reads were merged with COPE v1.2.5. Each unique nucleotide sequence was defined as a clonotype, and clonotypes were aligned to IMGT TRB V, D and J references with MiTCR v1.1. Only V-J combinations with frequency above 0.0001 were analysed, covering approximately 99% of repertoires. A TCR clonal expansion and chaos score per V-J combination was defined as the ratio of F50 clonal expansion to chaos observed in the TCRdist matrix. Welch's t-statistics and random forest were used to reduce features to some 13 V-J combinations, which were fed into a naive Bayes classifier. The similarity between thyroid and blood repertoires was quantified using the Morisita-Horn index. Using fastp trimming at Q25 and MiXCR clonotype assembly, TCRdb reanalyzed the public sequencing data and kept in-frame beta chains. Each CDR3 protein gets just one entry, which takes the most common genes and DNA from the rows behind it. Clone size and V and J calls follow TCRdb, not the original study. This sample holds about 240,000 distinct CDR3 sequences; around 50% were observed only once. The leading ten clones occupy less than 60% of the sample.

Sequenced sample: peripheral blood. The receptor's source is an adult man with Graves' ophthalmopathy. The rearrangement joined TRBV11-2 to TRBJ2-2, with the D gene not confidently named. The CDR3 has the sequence CASSLDWLGNTGELFF. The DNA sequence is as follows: TGTGCCAGCAGCTTAGATTGGTTGGGGAACACCGGGGAGCTGTTTTTT.